The TCR beta chain described here comes from a study of T cell responses to AZD1222 COVID-19 vaccine. The germline V gene has CDR1 GTSNPN and CDR2 SVGIG (reference sequence). Trimming left V 3 bases short and J 6 bases short, with 10 bases between. The CDR3 loop spans 12 amino acids. TCRdb's copy holds only in-frame clones and misses some; the assay was immunoSEQ multiplex PCR. Altogether 130,000 or so clones are present, over 90% being singletons, with the ten largest covering roughly 5.4%. With respect to this clone: Its matching antigen is unknown.

Study results and limitations: Among spike-specific TCRs, nearly half reportedly target unmutated variant regions. No day 14 peak samples; only post-peak repertoires were characterized.

The rearrangement links TRBV30 to TRBJ2-3; no clear D. The sequence came from an adult in good health. Specimen: peripheral blood, collected on day 0 of AZD1222 vaccination. The CDR3 sequence: CAWRSTFDTQYF. The CDR3 DNA is TGTGCCTGGAGGTCGACCTTTGATACGCAGTATTTT.